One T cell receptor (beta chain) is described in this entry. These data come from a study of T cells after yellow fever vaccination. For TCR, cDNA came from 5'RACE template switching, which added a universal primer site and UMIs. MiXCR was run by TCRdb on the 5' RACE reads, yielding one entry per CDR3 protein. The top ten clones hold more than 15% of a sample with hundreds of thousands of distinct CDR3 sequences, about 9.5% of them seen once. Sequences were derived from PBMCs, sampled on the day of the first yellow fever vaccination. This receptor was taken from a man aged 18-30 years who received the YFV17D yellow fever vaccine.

The CDR3 nucleotides read TGTGCCACGTCGCGGGGTTACGAGCAGTACGTC. This translates into CATSRGYEQYV. The rearrangement uses TRBV6-5 and TRBJ2-7, with D possibly matching TRBD2 (6 bases). Per germline, CDR1 MNHEY and CDR2 SVGAGI. The CDR3 has 11 residues. The germline V and J ends were trimmed by 10 bases and 4 bases, with 11 bases remaining between them.